The 29 T cell receptor beta chains presented below share a single source sample, sequenced in a study of cytomegalovirus exposure and HLA in healthy donors. A multiplex PCR was run with 60 Vbeta primers and 13 Jbeta primers. Generated by immunoSEQ multiplex PCR, the TCRdb table keeps only in-frame clones and is missing some. The table records about 98,000 clones, roughly 81% of them present only once. Sequences were obtained from PBMCs. These receptors came from a man between 40 and 49 years old in good health and CMV-seronegative.

The V call is TRBV6-1, the J call TRBJ2-3; D gene ambiguous. This CDR3 region has 15 residues. V lost 1 base and J 0 bases, leaving 8 bases between the germline ends. The germline gives CDR1 MNHNS, CDR2 SASEGT. CDR3 bases: TGTGCCAGCAGTGAAGAACAGAGAAGCACAGATACGCAGTATTTT. This sequence encodes CASSEEQRSTDTQYF.

V gene TRBV21-1 combines with J gene TRBJ1-2; the tabulated D call, TRBD1, remains unverified against the DNA. TRBV21-1 is flagged as a pseudogene. This CDR3 contains 13 residues. This CDR3 reads CASSKQGAGGYTF. The CDR3 coding sequence is TGTGCCAGCAGCAAGCAAGGGGCCGGTGGCTACACCTTC.

This clone was picked up one time. This chain links TRBV27 with TRBJ2-5, with D unclear. The end of the DNA is better explained by TRBJ2-7, so the J call may be wrong. Germline CDR1 MNHEY, CDR2 SMNVEV (reference sequence). This CDR3 has 15 amino acids. CDR3 bases: TGTGCCAGCAGTCCCCTGGCGGCTACTCTCTACGAGCAGTACTTC. The encoded protein is CASSPLAATLYEQYF.

This clone occurred once. The chain has TRBV2 and TRBJ1-5, with D possibly matching TRBD1 (5 bases). CDR3 length: 15 residues. The V end was cut by 0 bases, the J end by 2 bases, with 8 bases between. Germline CDR1 and CDR2: SNHLY and FYNNEI. Written as DNA, the CDR3 is TGTGCCAGCAGTGAAGCTCCACAGGGCAATCAGCCCCAGCATTTT. It translates to CASSEAPQGNQPQHF.

V usage is TRBV7-2 and J usage is TRBJ2-1; 11 nucleotides agree with TRBD2. Germline assignment: CDR1 SGHTA and CDR2 FQGNSA. This CDR3 has 15 amino acids. The ends lost 1 base at V and 8 bases at J; junction bases unmatched: 4. CDR3 sequence (DNA): TGTGCCAGCAGCTTAGTAGCGGGGGGGCCATATGAGCAGTTCTTC. Translation gives CASSLVAGGPYEQFF. Drawing the rest from reference TRBV7-2 and TRBJ2-1, the complete variable domain is GAGVSQSPSNKVTEKGKDVELRCDPISGHTALYWYRQSLGQGLEFLIYFQGNSAPDKSGLPSDRFSAERTGGSVSTLTIQRTQQEDSAVYLCASSLVAGGPYEQFFGPGTRLTVL.

Here the CDR3 reads CASSPSDRGLGFEAFF. Here the CDR3 DNA reads TGTGCCAGCAGCCCCTCAGACAGGGGGCTCGGGTTCGAAGCTTTCTTT. J is TRBJ1-1 and V is TRBV7-8, with 10 bases matching TRBD1. The V gene end was trimmed by 5 bases and the J gene end by 8 bases; junction bases not matched to a gene: 14. The CDR3 loop spans 16 amino acids. Germline CDR1 and CDR2: SGHVS and FQNEAQ.

The chain recombines TRBV29-1 with TRBJ2-5; 8 positions agree with TRBD2. The CDR3 is 18 residues long. After removal of 0 bases from V and 2 bases from J, the junction contained 14 bases not matched to a gene. The germline V gene encodes CDR1 SQVTM and CDR2 ANQGSEA. CDR3 residues: CSVEDPIKSGGHQETQYF. The DNA of the CDR3 is TGCAGCGTTGAAGATCCCATTAAGAGCGGGGGCCATCAAGAGACCCAGTACTTC.

This sequence joins TRBV4-3 and TRBJ1-1; possibly TRBD1 for D (5 bases). Trimming shortened V by 4 bases and J by 3 bases, and 12 bases separated the two germline ends. This CDR3 has 14 residues. Looked up from germline, CDR1 is LGHNA and CDR2 is YSLEER. The CDR3 DNA is TGCGCCAGCAGCCCTGAATGGGGCTACACTGAAGCTTTCTTT. Protein: CASSPEWGYTEAFF.

J is TRBJ1-1 and V is TRBV5-1; a possible D gene is TRBD1 (6 bases). In germline, CDR1 is SGHRS, CDR2 YFSETQ. The CDR3 runs to 16 residues. Deletions cut 0 bases from V and 11 bases from J, with 23 bases between. Written as DNA, the CDR3 is TGCGCCAGCAGCTTGGGGGCATCCGGGACACCAACGCGCGCTTTCTTT. It translates to CASSLGASGTPTRAFF.

The chain has TRBV28 and TRBJ1-4, with D possibly being TRBD1 (6 bases). The CDR3 runs 15 residues. V was pared by 3 bases and J by 5 bases, with 13 bases between. The germline V gene has CDR1 MDHEN and CDR2 SYDVKM. Here the CDR3 reads CASSFLTGRNEKLFF. DNA for the CDR3: TGTGCCAGCAGTTTCCTAACAGGGCGGAATGAAAAACTGTTTTTT.

This chain uses TRBV7-9 with TRBJ2-7; 9 nucleotides line up with TRBD1. This CDR3 has 16 amino acids. Losses at the gene ends were 3 bases for V and 3 bases for J; bases not matched to a gene: 9. CDR1 is SEHNR, CDR2 FQNEAQ, per germline (reference sequence). CDR3: CASSFNRGPGDYEQYF. The CDR3, as DNA: TGTGCCAGCAGCTTCAACAGGGGGCCGGGGGACTACGAGCAGTACTTC.

This clone has more than one count but fewer than ten. The chain joins TRBV19 to TRBJ1-1; D unclear. Trimming removed 5 bases from V and 7 bases from J, with 11 bases in between. Per germline, CDR1 LNHDA and CDR2 SQIVND (reference sequence). This CDR3 spans 12 amino acids. CDR3: CASSGGFVEAFF. The CDR3, as DNA: TGTGCCAGTAGTGGAGGTTTTGTTGAAGCTTTCTTT.

For the CDR3, the DNA is TGTGCCATGCGGGGGGGATCTGGCTATGGCTACACCTTC. Its protein product is CAMRGGSGYGYTF. The rearrangement links TRBV10-3 to TRBJ1-2; TRBD1 is a possible D gene (5 bases). Trimming shortened V by 9 bases and J by 4 bases, and 15 bases separated the two germline ends. The germline CDR1 and CDR2 sequences are ENHRY and SYGVKD. The CDR3 is 13 residues long.

The J gene is TRBJ1-2, the V gene TRBV10-3; possibly TRBD1 for D (5 bases). Trimming took off 2 bases at V and 7 bases at J, with 17 bases between the two ends. Germline V gene data show CDR1 as ENHRY and CDR2 as SYGVKD. The CDR3 covers 15 residues. The DNA for the CDR3 is TGTGCCATCAGTGAGGCATTACAGGTGCTTGCTGGCTACACCTTC. Translated: CAISEALQVLAGYTF.

This clone was seen only a few times. The rearrangement joins TRBV19 to TRBJ1-6; no definite D call. Trimming took 0 bases from V and 10 from J, leaving 10 bases between them. This CDR3 contains 14 residues. Germline-derived CDR1 and CDR2 are LNHDA and SQIVND (reference sequence). This CDR3 is CASSIEDMRSPLHF. The CDR3 region has the DNA TGTGCCAGTAGTATAGAAGACATGCGATCACCCCTCCACTTT.

The V gene is TRBV10-1, the J gene TRBJ1-1; 8 nucleotides match TRBD1. Per the germline V gene, CDR1 is WNHNN and CDR2 is SYGVQD (reference sequence). V gave up 7 bases and J gave up 6 bases; unmatched junction bases: 7. The CDR3 loop spans 13 amino acids. The CDR3 DNA is TGCGCCAGCAACCCCGGACAGGGCTCTGAAGCTTTCTTT. Translated, it gives CASNPGQGSEAFF.

This clone was found once. The V call is TRBV5-1, the J call TRBJ1-2; 8 bases align to TRBD1. The germline V gene encodes CDR1 SGHRS and CDR2 YFSETQ. V lost 0 bases to trimming and J lost 7 bases; unmatched junction nucleotides: 5. This CDR3 has 14 residues. CDR3 loop: CASSLVPGGGGYTF. In DNA form, the CDR3 reads TGCGCCAGCAGCTTGGTTCCAGGGGGCGGTGGCTACACCTTC.

In its sample, this clone was seen once. The chain links TRBV2 to TRBJ1-2; D is unclear. In germline, CDR1 is SNHLY, CDR2 FYNNEI. The CDR3 consists of 12 residues. Trimming stripped 2 bases from V and 4 bases from J, with 5 bases between. CDR3 residues: CASSEQVYGYTF. CDR3 in DNA: TGTGCCAGCAGTGAACAGGTCTATGGCTACACCTTC.

The rearrangement links TRBV9 to TRBJ1-6, with D hard to call. This CDR3 spans 14 amino acids. Trimming removed 1 base at V and 9 bases at J, with 11 bases between. CDR1 is SGDLS and CDR2 is YYNGEE in the germline V gene. CDR3 nucleotides: TGTGCCAGCAGCGTACAGGCCACCGGTTCACCCCTCCACTTT. Encoded protein: CASSVQATGSPLHF.

This sequence joins TRBV28 and TRBJ1-5, with D unclear. Germline-derived CDR1 and CDR2 are MDHEN and SYDVKM. There are 15 residues in the CDR3. The ends were cut back, 10 bases at V and 6 bases at J, with 22 bases in the middle. The CDR3 bases are TGTGCCACCCTATCTGTCATAGAGGCTCGTCAGCCCCAGCATTTT. It specifies CATLSVIEARQPQHF.

The chain uses TRBV6-6 and TRBJ2-5; the D gene is possibly TRBD2 (6 bases). The assigned J gene may be wrong: the sequence end matches TRBJ2-7 better. The CDR3 covers 16 residues. Germline V gene sequence: CDR1 MNHNY, CDR2 SVGAGI (reference sequence). The CDR3 coding sequence is TGTGCCAGCAGCTTGGGACTCCCGTCCCACTCCTACGAGCAGTACTTC. Its translation is CASSLGLPSHSYEQYF.

V usage is TRBV19 and J usage is TRBJ1-1; possible D gene TRBD1, 6 bases. Germline loops: CDR1 LNHDA, CDR2 SQIVND (reference sequence). V was clipped by 9 bases and J by 0 bases, with 14 bases between them. The CDR3 has 14 amino acids. The CDR3 DNA reads as TGTGCCAGCACCTCGGGACAAGTGAACACTGAAGCTTTCTTT. Translation: CASTSGQVNTEAFF. Supplemented by reference TRBV19 and TRBJ1-1, the full variable domain reads DGGITQSPKYLFRKEGQNVTLSCEQNLNHDAMYWYRQDPGQGLRLIYYSQIVNDFQKGDIAEGYSVSREKKESFPLTVTSAQKNPTAFYLCASTSGQVNTEAFFGQGTRLTVV.

This clone was recorded at least ten times. V is TRBV13 and J is TRBJ2-7; 10 bases match TRBD2. V lost 5 bases, J lost 2 bases, and 3 bases stayed unmatched. CDR3 size: 14 residues. The V gene's germline CDR1 is PRHDT and CDR2 FYEKMQ (reference sequence). The CDR3 nucleotides are TGTGCCAGCAGCCTTGGACTAGCGGCCTACGAGCAGTACTTC. Translation: CASSLGLAAYEQYF.

This clone was observed a single time. This rearrangement joins TRBV5-1 to TRBJ1-2; 9 bases are shared with TRBD1. Germline CDR1 reads SGHRS; CDR2 reads YFSETQ. V lost 0 bases to trimming and J lost 8 bases; unmatched junction nucleotides: 5. CDR3 length: 14 residues. The CDR3 reads CASSLAGTGSGYTF. CDR3 bases: TGCGCCAGCAGCTTGGCGGGGACAGGGAGCGGCTACACCTTC.

This clone was seen a handful of times. The V call is TRBV9, the J call TRBJ1-2; 8 nucleotides line up with TRBD1. Germline V gives CDR1 SGDLS, CDR2 YYNGEE. The V gene end was trimmed by 0 bases and the J gene end by 3 bases; junction bases not matched to a gene: 4. The CDR3 runs 15 residues. CDR3 in amino acids: CASSVESGGHYGYTF. The DNA for the CDR3 is TGTGCCAGCAGCGTAGAGTCAGGGGGCCACTATGGCTACACCTTC.

V is TRBV7-8 and J is TRBJ2-5, with 8 bases aligning to TRBD2. The J call may be incorrect, as the DNA end agrees better with TRBJ2-7. The CDR3 spans 13 residues. Germline V gives CDR1 SGHVS, CDR2 FQNEAQ. CDR3 nucleotide sequence: TGTGCCAGCAGACTACTAGCGGATTACGAGCAGTACTTC. It codes for CASRLLADYEQYF.

This chain joins TRBV28 and TRBJ1-3, with D possibly being TRBD1 (6 bases). The CDR3 totals 15 residues. V shed 6 bases and J shed 4 bases, with 16 bases lying between them. Germline lookup yields CDR1 MDHEN and CDR2 SYDVKM. CDR3 nucleotide sequence: TGTGCCAGCAGCTCTGCGGGGGCTGAAGGAAACACCATATATTTT. Encoded protein: CASSSAGAEGNTIYF.

This clone was seen once. The chain combines TRBV6-6 with TRBJ2-5; D is perhaps TRBD1 (6 bases). Matching the DNA end better, TRBJ2-7 makes the J call doubtful. Germline V gene sequence: CDR1 MNHNY, CDR2 SVGAGI (reference sequence). CDR3 size: 15 residues. The CDR3 sequence: CASSYARDIAYEQYF. The CDR3 DNA reads TGTGCCAGCAGTTACGCCCGGGACATCGCCTACGAGCAGTACTTC.

The rearrangement joins TRBV12-5 to TRBJ2-2, with TRBD1 as a possible D gene (6 bases). Germline assignment: CDR1 LGHNT and CDR2 FRNRAP. V lost 2 bases and J 2 bases, leaving 12 bases between the germline ends. This CDR3 is built from 16 residues. CDR3 bases: TGTGCTAGTGGTTTGTCATGGACAGACAACACCGGGGAGCTGTTTTTT. Its protein product is CASGLSWTDNTGELFF. Filled out from reference TRBV12-5 and TRBJ2-2, the complete variable domain reads DARVTQTPRHKVTEMGQEVTMRCQPILGHNTVFWYRQTMMQGLELLAYFRNRAPLDDSGMPKDRFSAEMPDATLATLKIQPSEPRDSAVYFCASGLSWTDNTGELFFGEGSRLTVL.